Shown below are 18 T cell receptor beta chains from a single sample sequenced in a study of regulatory T cells in long-lasting Graves disease. Combining iRepertoire HTBI primers with Arm-PCR of CDR3 regions, the authors built TCR beta libraries. TCRdb called the multiplex PCR reads again in MiXCR, with one record for every CDR3 protein. This repertoire shows 350,000 to 450,000 distinct CDR3 sequences, 16% found once; its top ten account for 30%. The time point here: newly diagnosed GD, antithyroid drugs for less than 3 months. PBMC RNA served as the TCR library source. These records were also assigned to another study, of T cells in Graves' hyperthyroidism and ophthalmopathy.

The sample in question was peripheral blood mononuclear cells (PBMCs), obtained at new diagnosis, from a patient treated with antithyroid drugs. These receptors were obtained from a man aged 35-49 years with Graves disease.

This clonotype appeared many times. This chain connects TRBV20-1 to TRBJ2-3, with 7 bases aligning to TRBD2. Germline V gene lookup returns CDR1 DFQATT and CDR2 SNEGSKA (reference sequence). The V and J ends lost 4 bases and 6 bases, in that order; junction bases with no gene match: 13. The CDR3 consists of 15 residues. CDR3 sequence reads: CSATSRGGNKDTQYF. The CDR3 region has the DNA TGCAGTGCTACTTCCCGCGGGGGAAATAAGGATACGCAGTATTTT.

This clonotype was counted at least ten times. The chain employs TRBV29-1 and TRBJ1-1, with TRBD1 as a possible D gene (5 bases). Germline CDR1 SQVTM, CDR2 ANQGSEA. The CDR3 contains 13 residues. The ends were cut back, 5 bases at V and 3 bases at J, with 13 bases in the middle. CDR3 residues: CSVSKGRDTEAFF. CDR3 sequence (DNA): TGCAGCGTTTCAAAGGGGAGGGACACTGAAGCTTTCTTT. Based on the CDR3 plus reference TRBV29-1 and TRBJ1-1, the full variable domain is SAVISQKPSRDICQRGTSLTIQCQVDSQVTMMFWYRQQPGQSLTLIATANQGSEATYESGFVIDKFPISRPNLTFSTLTVSNMSPEDSSIYLCSVSKGRDTEAFFGQGTRLTVV.

This clonotype was observed many times. V gene TRBV11-2 combines with J gene TRBJ2-6; D remains ambiguous. Germline CDR1 SGHAT, CDR2 FQNNGV. Trimming removed 5 bases from V and 4 bases from J, with 12 bases in between. The CDR3 is made up of 15 amino acids. The CDR3 here is CASSESLSGANVLTF. CDR3 nucleotide sequence: TGTGCCAGCAGCGAATCGCTATCGGGGGCCAACGTCCTGACTTTC.

This clonotype occurred many times. The chain links TRBV30 to TRBJ1-5, with D unclear. Per the germline V gene, CDR1 is GTSNPN and CDR2 is SVGIG (reference sequence). The CDR3 runs 13 residues. The germline V and J ends were trimmed by 1 base and 12 bases, with 16 bases remaining between them. CDR3 amino acids: CAWSEETGRHQHF. DNA of the CDR3: TGTGCCTGGAGTGAGGAGACGGGAAGACACCAGCATTTT.

This clonotype was counted at least ten times. The genes are TRBV2 and TRBJ1-5; 9 bases map to TRBD1. V lost 5 bases and J lost 5; bases outside the gene matches: 7. The CDR3 is made up of 15 amino acids. Per the germline V gene, CDR1 is SNHLY and CDR2 is FYNNEI. The CDR3 here is CASSPGQGVDQPQHF. The CDR3 region has the DNA TGTGCCAGCAGTCCGGGACAGGGTGTGGATCAGCCCCAGCATTTT.

This chain joins TRBV30 and TRBJ2-1; 9 nucleotides align to TRBD1. In germline, CDR1 is GTSNPN, CDR2 SVGIG (reference sequence). V shed 2 bases, J shed 8 bases, and the junction held 4 bases outside the gene matches. There are 13 residues in the CDR3. CDR3 sequence (DNA): TGTGCCTGGAGTAGGGGACAGGGAGATGAGCAGTTCTTC. Encoded protein: CAWSRGQGDEQFF.

This clonotype was seen repeatedly, ten times or more. The chain joins TRBV2 to TRBJ2-3, with D perhaps given as TRBD1 or TRBD2 (5 bases each). V lost 8 bases and J 10 bases, leaving 13 bases between the germline ends. Germline lookup yields CDR1 SNHLY and CDR2 FYNNEI. This CDR3 is 11 amino acids long. The CDR3 DNA reads as TGTGCCAGCCGGGACCGCCTCTCGCAGTATTTT. As protein: CASRDRLSQYF.

In the case of this clonotype: A much larger clonotype is one base distant, so this may be a read error. This chain links TRBV14 with TRBJ2-1; D ambiguous. Germline lookup yields CDR1 SGHDN and CDR2 FVKESK. The length of the CDR3 is 12 residues. V lost 0 bases to trimming and J lost 10 bases, with 7 bases between them. CDR3 sequence: CASSQDWREQFF. The CDR3 nucleotides read TGTGCCAGCAGCCAAGATTGGCGGGAGCAGTTCTTC.

This sequence joins TRBV4-1 and TRBJ2-5; D might be TRBD1 or TRBD2, each matching 5 bases. CDR3 length: 17 amino acids. Germline values: CDR1 MGHRA, CDR2 YSYEKL. Deletions cut 5 bases from V and 2 bases from J, with 21 bases between. CDR3 sequence: CASSTAPPGAMQETQYF. CDR3 in DNA: TGCGCCAGCAGCACCGCCCCCCCCGGGGCCATGCAAGAGACCCAGTACTTC.

This clonotype was detected ten times or more. The genes are TRBV28 and TRBJ2-5; tentative D call: TRBD2 (6 bases). This CDR3 has 14 residues. The germline gives CDR1 MDHEN, CDR2 SYDVKM. The V gene lost 4 bases and the J gene lost 6 bases, with 15 bases spanning the gap. The CDR3 is CASSSPGLRKTQYF. The CDR3 nucleotides read TGTGCCAGCAGTTCACCGGGACTGCGAAAGACCCAGTACTTC.

V gene TRBV28 combines with J gene TRBJ2-7; 7 nucleotides match TRBD1. Trimming cost V 10 bases and J 3 bases; bases outside gene matches: 9. From germline, CDR1 is MDHEN and CDR2 SYDVKM. CDR3 length: 13 residues. The CDR3 DNA sequence: TGTGCCATTACACCGGGACAGATCTACGAGCAGTACTTC. Translating gives CAITPGQIYEQYF.

Concerning this clonotype: It may be a read error: a sequence one base away is much more abundant. The chain links TRBV3-1 to TRBJ2-5; D is unclear. Trimming left V 3 bases short and J 1 base short, with 6 bases between. The CDR3 sequence is 13 residues long. Germline V gene lookup returns CDR1 LGHDT and CDR2 YNNKEL (reference sequence). The CDR3 DNA sequence: TGTGCCAGCAGCCACTTGGCCCAAGAGACCCAGTACTTC. It is translated as CASSHLAQETQYF.

The V call is TRBV2, the J call TRBJ2-7; 12 positions match TRBD2. The V gene's germline CDR1 is SNHLY and CDR2 FYNNEI. With V trimmed by 1 base and J by 5 bases, 6 bases remained unmatched. The CDR3 has 16 residues. In DNA form, the CDR3 reads TGTGCCAGCAGTGAAGTGGCTAGCGGGGGGGCCCACGAGCAGTACTTC. This codes for CASSEVASGGAHEQYF.

There are many counts of this clonotype. The chain recombines TRBV15 with TRBJ2-5, with 10 bases fitting TRBD2. With 1 base clipped from V and 4 bases from J, the junction kept 3 bases outside the gene matches. Germline assignment: CDR1 LNHNV and CDR2 YYDKDF (reference sequence). This CDR3 contains 15 residues. The CDR3, as DNA: TGTGCCACCAGCAGAGGAGCGGGGGGGCCAGAGACCCAGTACTTC. Its translation: CATSRGAGGPETQYF.

This clonotype was recorded many times. V is TRBV2 and J is TRBJ2-5, with 7 bases that match TRBD1. This CDR3 comprises 14 residues. V gave up 6 bases and J gave up 1 base; unmatched junction bases: 5. CDR1 SNHLY and CDR2 FYNNEI come from the germline V gene. The CDR3: CASSQGGSQETQYF. In DNA, the CDR3 is TGTGCCAGCAGCCAAGGGGGCAGCCAAGAGACCCAGTACTTC. Variable domain in full (rest from reference TRBV2 and TRBJ2-5): EPEVTQTPSHQVTQMGQEVILRCVPISNHLYFYWYRQILGQKVEFLVSFYNNEISEKSEIFDDQFSVERPDGSNFTLKIRSTKLEDSAMYFCASSQGGSQETQYFGPGTRLLVL.

This chain uses TRBV3-1 with TRBJ2-4, with no clear D. V shed 4 bases and J shed 0 bases, with 13 bases lying between them. This CDR3 has 16 amino acids. The germline V gene encodes CDR1 LGHDT and CDR2 YNNKEL (reference sequence). As DNA, the CDR3 is TGTGCCAGCAGCCCCCCCCCGGGCGGAGCCAAAAACATTCAGTACTTC. It codes for CASSPPPGGAKNIQYF.

The genes are TRBV4-3 and TRBJ1-6; D not certain. The V end was cut by 1 base, the J end by 3 bases, with 13 bases between. Germline CDR1 is LGHNA and CDR2 is YSLEER. The CDR3 has 17 amino acids. The CDR3 region is CASSQVGGSNYNSPLHF. CDR3 nucleotides: TGCGCCAGCAGCCAAGTGGGCGGGAGTAACTATAATTCACCCCTCCACTTT.

At least ten counts were recorded for this clonotype. V and J are TRBV7-2 and TRBJ2-5, with a possible D match to TRBD2 (5 bases). CDR3 length: 14 amino acids. V was trimmed by 5 bases and J by 5 bases, leaving 15 bases between them. CDR1 is SGHTA, CDR2 FQGNSA, per germline. CDR3 region: CASSGWTYPETQYF. The CDR3 coding sequence is TGTGCCAGCAGCGGCTGGACTTACCCTGAGACCCAGTACTTC.